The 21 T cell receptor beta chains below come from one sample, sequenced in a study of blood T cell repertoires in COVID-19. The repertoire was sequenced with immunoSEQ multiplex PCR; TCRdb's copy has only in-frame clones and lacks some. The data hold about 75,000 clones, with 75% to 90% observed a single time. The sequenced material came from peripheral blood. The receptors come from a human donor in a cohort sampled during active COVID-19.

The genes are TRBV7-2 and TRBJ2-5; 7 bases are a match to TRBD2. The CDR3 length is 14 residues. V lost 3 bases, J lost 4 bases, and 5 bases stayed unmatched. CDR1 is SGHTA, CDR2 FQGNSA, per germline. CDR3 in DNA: TGTGCCAGCAGCTTTCGGGGGAGGGCAGAGACCCAGTACTTC. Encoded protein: CASSFRGRAETQYF. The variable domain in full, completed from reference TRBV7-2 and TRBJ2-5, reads GAGVSQSPSNKVTEKGKDVELRCDPISGHTALYWYRQSLGQGLEFLIYFQGNSAPDKSGLPSDRFSAERTGGSVSTLTIQRTQQEDSAVYLCASSFRGRAETQYFGPGTRLLVL.

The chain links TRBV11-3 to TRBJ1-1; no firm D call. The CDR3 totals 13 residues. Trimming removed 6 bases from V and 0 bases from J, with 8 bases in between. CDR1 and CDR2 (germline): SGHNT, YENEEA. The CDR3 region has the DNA TGTGCCAGCAGTTTACAGTTGAACACTGAAGCTTTCTTT. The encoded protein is CASSLQLNTEAFF.

For the CDR3, the DNA is TGTGCCAGCAGCGTAGGGGGAGGGGCGGCATCTAATGAAAAACTGTTTTTT. Translation gives CASSVGGGAASNEKLFF. The rearrangement links TRBV9 to TRBJ1-4, with D tentatively TRBD1 (5 bases). This CDR3 contains 17 residues. The germline CDR1 and CDR2 sequences are SGDLS and YYNGEE. V lost 0 bases and J lost 3, with 15 bases in between.

The CDR3 spells CASNSNSGANVLTF. In DNA form, the CDR3 reads TGTGCCAGCAATTCCAACTCTGGGGCCAACGTCCTGACTTTC. This rearrangement joins TRBV2 to TRBJ2-6, with no clear D. Germline V gene lookup returns CDR1 SNHLY and CDR2 FYNNEI. Trimming removed 7 bases at V and 0 bases at J, with 7 bases between. There are 14 residues in the CDR3.

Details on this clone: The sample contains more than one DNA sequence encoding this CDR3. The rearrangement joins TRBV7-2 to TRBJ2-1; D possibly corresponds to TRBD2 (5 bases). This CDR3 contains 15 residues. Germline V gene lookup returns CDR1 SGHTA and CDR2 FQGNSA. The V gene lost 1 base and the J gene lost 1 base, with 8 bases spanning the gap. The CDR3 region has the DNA TGTGCCAGCAGCTTAGGTCTAGCTTCCTACAATGAGCAGTTCTTC. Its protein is CASSLGLASYNEQFF.

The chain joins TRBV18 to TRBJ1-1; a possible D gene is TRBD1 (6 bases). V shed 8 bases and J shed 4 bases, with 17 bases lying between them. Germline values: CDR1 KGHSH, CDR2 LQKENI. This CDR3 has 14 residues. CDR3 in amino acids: CASQGRGSRTEAFF. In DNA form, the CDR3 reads TGTGCCAGCCAGGGGCGAGGTTCCCGCACTGAAGCTTTCTTT. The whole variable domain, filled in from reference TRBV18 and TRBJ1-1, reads NAGVMQNPRHLVRRRGQEARLRCSPMKGHSHVYWYRQLPEEGLKFMVYLQKENIIDESGMPKERFSAEFPKEGPSILRIQQVVRGDSAAYFCASQGRGSRTEAFFGQGTRLTVV.

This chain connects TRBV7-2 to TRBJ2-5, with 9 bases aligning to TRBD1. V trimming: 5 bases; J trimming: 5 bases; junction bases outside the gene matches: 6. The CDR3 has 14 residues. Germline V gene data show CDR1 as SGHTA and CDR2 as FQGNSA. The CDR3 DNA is TGTGCCAGCAGCCGTAACAGGGGGCTCGAGACCCAGTACTTC. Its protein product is CASSRNRGLETQYF.

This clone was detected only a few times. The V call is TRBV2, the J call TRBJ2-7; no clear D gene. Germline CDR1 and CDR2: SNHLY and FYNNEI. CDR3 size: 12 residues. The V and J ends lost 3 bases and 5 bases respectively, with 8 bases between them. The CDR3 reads CASSDGTHEQYF. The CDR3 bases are TGTGCCAGCAGTGATGGCACCCACGAGCAGTACTTC.

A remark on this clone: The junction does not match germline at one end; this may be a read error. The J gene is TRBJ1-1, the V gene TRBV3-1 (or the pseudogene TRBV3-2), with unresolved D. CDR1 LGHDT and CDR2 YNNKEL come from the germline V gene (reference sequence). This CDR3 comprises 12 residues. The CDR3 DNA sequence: TGTGCCAGCAGCCAAGAAGCAGGATCAAACGTCTTT. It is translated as CASSQEAGSNVF.

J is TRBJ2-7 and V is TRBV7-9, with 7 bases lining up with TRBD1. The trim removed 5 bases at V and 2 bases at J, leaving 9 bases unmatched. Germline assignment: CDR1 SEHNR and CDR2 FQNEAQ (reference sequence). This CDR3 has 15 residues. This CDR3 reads CASSRGGVTTYEQYF. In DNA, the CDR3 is TGTGCCAGCAGCCGAGGGGGCGTGACTACCTACGAGCAGTACTTC. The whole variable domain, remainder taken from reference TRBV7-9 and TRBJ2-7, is DTGVSQNPRHKITKRGQNVTFRCDPISEHNRLYWYRQTLGQGPEFLTYFQNEAQLEKSRLLSDRFSAERPKGSFSTLEIQRTEQGDSAMYLCASSRGGVTTYEQYFGPGTRLTVT.

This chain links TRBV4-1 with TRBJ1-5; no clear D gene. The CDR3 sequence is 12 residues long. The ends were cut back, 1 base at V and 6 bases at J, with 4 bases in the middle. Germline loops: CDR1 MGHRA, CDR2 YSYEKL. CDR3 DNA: TGCGCCAGCAGCCAAGCGGGTCAGCCCCAGCATTTT. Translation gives CASSQAGQPQHF.

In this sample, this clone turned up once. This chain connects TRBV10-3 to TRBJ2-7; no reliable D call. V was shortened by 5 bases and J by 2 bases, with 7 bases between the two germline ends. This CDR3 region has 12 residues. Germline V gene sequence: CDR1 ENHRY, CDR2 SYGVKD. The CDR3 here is CAISTDTYEQYF. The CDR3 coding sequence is TGTGCCATCAGTACAGATACCTACGAGCAGTACTTC.

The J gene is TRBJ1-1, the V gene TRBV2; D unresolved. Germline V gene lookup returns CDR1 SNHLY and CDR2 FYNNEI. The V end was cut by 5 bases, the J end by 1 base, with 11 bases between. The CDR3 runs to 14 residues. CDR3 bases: TGTGCCAGCAGTAAAGTTCGGAGGAACACTGAAGCTTTCTTT. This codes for CASSKVRRNTEAFF.

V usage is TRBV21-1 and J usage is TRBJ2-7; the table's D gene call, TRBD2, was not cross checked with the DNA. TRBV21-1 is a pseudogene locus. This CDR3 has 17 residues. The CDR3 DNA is TGTGCCAGCAGCAAAGTCCGCCGGGAGGTCCTCTCCTACGAGCAGTACTTC. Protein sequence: CASSKVRREVLSYEQYF.

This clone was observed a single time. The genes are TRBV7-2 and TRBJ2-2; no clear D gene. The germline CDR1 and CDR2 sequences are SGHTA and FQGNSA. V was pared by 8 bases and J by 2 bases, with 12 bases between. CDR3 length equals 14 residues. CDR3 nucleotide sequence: TGTGCCAGCTGCGGCAATTACAACACCGGGGAGCTGTTTTTT. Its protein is CASCGNYNTGELFF. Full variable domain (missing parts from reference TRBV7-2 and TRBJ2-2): GAGVSQSPSNKVTEKGKDVELRCDPISGHTALYWYRQSLGQGLEFLIYFQGNSAPDKSGLPSDRFSAERTGGSVSTLTIQRTQQEDSAVYLCASCGNYNTGELFFGEGSRLTVL.

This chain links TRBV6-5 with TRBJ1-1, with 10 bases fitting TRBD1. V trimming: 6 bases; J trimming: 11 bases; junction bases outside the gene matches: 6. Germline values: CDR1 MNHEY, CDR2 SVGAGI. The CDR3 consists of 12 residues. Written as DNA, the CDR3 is TGTGCCAGCAGACCGGGACAGGGGACGGCTTTCTTT. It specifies CASRPGQGTAFF.

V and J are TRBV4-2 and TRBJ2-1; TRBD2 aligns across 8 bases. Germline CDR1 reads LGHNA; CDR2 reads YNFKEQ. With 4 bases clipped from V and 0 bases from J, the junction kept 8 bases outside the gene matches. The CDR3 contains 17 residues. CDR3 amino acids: CASSPPGGGSSYNEQFF. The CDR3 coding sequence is TGTGCCAGCAGCCCTCCCGGGGGGGGGAGCTCCTACAATGAGCAGTTCTTC.

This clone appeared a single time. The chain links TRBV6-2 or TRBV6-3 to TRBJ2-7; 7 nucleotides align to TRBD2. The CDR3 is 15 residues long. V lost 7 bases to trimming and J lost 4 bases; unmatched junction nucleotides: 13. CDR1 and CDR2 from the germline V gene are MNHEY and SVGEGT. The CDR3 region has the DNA TGTGCCAGCACCCCCCGGTGGGAGGGCCAGTACGAGCAGTACTTC. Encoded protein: CASTPRWEGQYEQYF.

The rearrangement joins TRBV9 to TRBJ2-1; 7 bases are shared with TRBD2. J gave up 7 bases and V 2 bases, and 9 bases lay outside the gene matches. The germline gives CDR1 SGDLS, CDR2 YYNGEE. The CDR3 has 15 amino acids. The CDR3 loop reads CASSVSSGGRNEQFF. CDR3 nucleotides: TGTGCCAGCAGCGTTTCATCGGGGGGTAGGAATGAGCAGTTCTTC.

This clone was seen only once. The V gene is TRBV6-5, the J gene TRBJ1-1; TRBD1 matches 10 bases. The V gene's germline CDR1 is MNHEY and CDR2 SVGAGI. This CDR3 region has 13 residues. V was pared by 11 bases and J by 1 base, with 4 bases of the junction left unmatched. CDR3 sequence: CAGGDRGNTEAFF. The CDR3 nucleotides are TGTGCCGGAGGGGACAGGGGGAACACTGAAGCTTTCTTT.

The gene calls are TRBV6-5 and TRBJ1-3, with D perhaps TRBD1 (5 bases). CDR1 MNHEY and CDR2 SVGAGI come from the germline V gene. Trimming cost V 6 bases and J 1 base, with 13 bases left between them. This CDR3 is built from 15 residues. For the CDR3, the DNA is TGTGCCAGCAGAGGACGCGGGACGTCTGGAAACACCATATATTTT. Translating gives CASRGRGTSGNTIYF.